The TCR beta chain described here comes from a study of cytomegalovirus exposure and HLA in healthy donors. The assay was immunoSEQ multiplex PCR, and TCRdb's table has in-frame clones only and misses some. The sample records about 120,000 clones, approximately 87% being singletons. Germline CDR1 and CDR2: SGHVS and FQNEAQ. CDR3 size: 15 residues. Trimming at V came to 2 bases and at J to 4 bases, leaving 6 bases not matched to a gene. Sequenced sample: PBMCs. The chain employs TRBV7-8 and TRBJ2-7; TRBD2 matches 9 bases. The clonotype originates from a young woman in good health and CMV-seronegative. The CDR3: CASSLRAGGPYEQYF. The CDR3 coding sequence is TGTGCCAGCAGCTTAAGGGCGGGGGGGCCGTACGAGCAGTACTTC.